The 20 T cell receptor beta chains below were found in one sample sequenced in a study of cytomegalovirus exposure and HLA in healthy donors. The PCR ran on 60 Vbeta and 13 Jbeta primers. Sequenced by immunoSEQ multiplex PCR; TCRdb stores in-frame clones only, minus some. The data hold fewer than 120,000 clones, with less than 85% observed a single time. Sequencing used PBMCs. The origin of the receptors is a man under 40 in good health and CMV-seropositive.

This clone was counted a few times. This chain links TRBV16 with TRBJ1-5, with 7 nucleotides matching TRBD1. Germline CDR1 is KGHSY and CDR2 is FQNENV. V was pared by 4 bases and J by 5 bases, with 11 bases of the junction left unmatched. This CDR3 is built from 16 residues. The CDR3 DNA reads as TGTGCCAGCAGCCCCTCCCCGACAGGGTTCGATCAGCCCCAGCATTTT. It is translated as CASSPSPTGFDQPQHF.

The genes are TRBV10-3 and TRBJ1-1, with D perhaps TRBD1 (6 bases). Germline CDR1 reads ENHRY; CDR2 reads SYGVKD. The CDR3 has 13 amino acids. V lost 4 bases to trimming and J lost 5 bases, with 11 bases between them. The CDR3 reads CAISGGGVTEAFF. The CDR3 nucleotides read TGTGCCATCAGTGGAGGGGGGGTGACTGAAGCTTTCTTT.

A single count supports this clone. The chain recombines TRBV7-2 with TRBJ2-7, with D possibly matching TRBD2 (6 bases). The CDR3 extends over 13 amino acids. Trimming cost V 2 bases and J 4 bases, with 9 bases left between them. Per germline, CDR1 SGHTA and CDR2 FQGNSA. The CDR3 region is CASSLNSGYEQYF. In nucleotides, the CDR3 is TGTGCCAGCAGCTTAAACAGCGGGTACGAGCAGTACTTC.

This chain connects TRBV6-1 to TRBJ2-2; 13 bases map to TRBD2. V shed 7 bases, J shed 6 bases, and the junction held 5 bases outside the gene matches. Looked up from germline, CDR1 is MNHNS and CDR2 is SASEGT. The CDR3 contains 15 residues. The CDR3 DNA reads as TGTGCCAGCACTTTACTAGCGGGGGGGCCCGGGGAGCTGTTTTTT. This encodes CASTLLAGGPGELFF.

The rearrangement uses TRBV4-3 and TRBJ1-1; no definite D call. The CDR3 runs 16 residues. V lost 4 bases, J lost 2 bases, and 17 bases lay in between. CDR1 LGHNA and CDR2 YSLEER come from the germline V gene. CDR3 in DNA: TGCGCCAGCAGCCGCGGGCGCCGGGTCGGAAACACTGAAGCTTTCTTT. Translation gives CASSRGRRVGNTEAFF.

The chain has TRBV2 and TRBJ2-7, with 7 nucleotides matching TRBD1. This CDR3 is built from 15 residues. V lost 2 bases, J lost 3 bases, and 7 bases stayed unmatched. CDR1 is SNHLY, CDR2 FYNNEI, per germline. This CDR3 reads CASSETTGLGYEQYF. CDR3 DNA sequence: TGTGCCAGCAGTGAAACGACAGGGTTGGGCTACGAGCAGTACTTC.

The chain recombines TRBV18 with TRBJ2-7; 8 nucleotides line up with TRBD2. CDR1 is KGHSH and CDR2 is LQKENI in the germline V gene. Trimming at V came to 1 base and at J to 3 bases, leaving 8 bases not matched to a gene. The CDR3 consists of 16 residues. The CDR3 sequence: CASSPQLGSGDYEQYF. The CDR3 DNA follows: TGTGCCAGCTCACCACAGTTAGGTAGCGGGGACTACGAGCAGTACTTC. Using reference TRBV18 and TRBJ2-7 for the parts outside the CDR3, the full variable domain is NAGVMQNPRHLVRRRGQEARLRCSPMKGHSHVYWYRQLPEEGLKFMVYLQKENIIDESGMPKERFSAEFPKEGPSILRIQQVVRGDSAAYFCASSPQLGSGDYEQYFGPGTRLTVT.

The V gene is TRBV29-1, the J gene TRBJ1-4, with TRBD1 matching 9 bases. V lost 4 bases and J lost 10; bases outside the gene matches: 7. CDR1 is SQVTM and CDR2 is ANQGSEA in the germline V gene. The CDR3 is 13 residues long. CDR3 in amino acids: CSVARDRAGKLFF. CDR3 nucleotides: TGCAGCGTTGCCCGGGACAGGGCCGGAAAACTGTTTTTT.

The chain employs TRBV10-2 and TRBJ2-7; D may be TRBD2 (5 bases). Trimming took 5 bases from V and 2 from J, leaving 13 bases between them. Germline CDR1 is WSHSY and CDR2 is SAAADI. The CDR3 covers 14 residues. The CDR3 reads CASSPREGPYEQYF. CDR3 sequence (DNA): TGCGCCAGCAGTCCCCGAGAGGGTCCCTACGAGCAGTACTTC.

The chain links TRBV10-2 to TRBJ2-7; possible D gene TRBD2, 6 bases. In germline, CDR1 is WSHSY, CDR2 SAAADI. V lost 3 bases, J lost 2 bases, and 14 bases lay in between. The CDR3 covers 15 residues. The CDR3 nucleotides read TGCGCCAGCAGTGAACCAGGGAGGTTGCCCTACGAGCAGTACTTC. It is translated as CASSEPGRLPYEQYF.

The chain is built from TRBV19 and TRBJ2-5; 9 bases line up with TRBD1. The assigned J gene may be wrong: the sequence end matches TRBJ2-7 better. CDR1 is LNHDA and CDR2 is SQIVND in the germline V gene (reference sequence). The CDR3 sequence is 13 residues long. For the CDR3, the DNA is TGTGCCAGTAGTACGGACAGGGGCTACGAGCAGTACTTC. Encoded protein: CASSTDRGYEQYF.

This rearrangement joins TRBV6-1 to TRBJ2-1; tentatively, D is TRBD1 (6 bases). Looked up from germline, CDR1 is MNHNS and CDR2 is SASEGT. V was pared by 7 bases and J by 7 bases, with 8 bases between. The length of the CDR3 is 11 residues. CDR3 in amino acids: CASKQGNEQFF. The DNA for the CDR3 is TGTGCCAGCAAACAGGGTAATGAGCAGTTCTTC.

The chain recombines TRBV27 with TRBJ1-1, with 9 bases fitting TRBD1. The germline V gene has CDR1 MNHEY and CDR2 SMNVEV (reference sequence). V lost 4 bases to trimming and J lost 4 bases; unmatched junction nucleotides: 4. The CDR3 has 14 amino acids. CDR3 DNA: TGTGCCAGCAGTTACAGGGGGCTGAGCACTGAAGCTTTCTTT. It encodes CASSYRGLSTEAFF.

The rearrangement joins TRBV7-6 to TRBJ1-2, with 10 bases aligning to TRBD1. Germline-derived CDR1 and CDR2 are SGHVS and FNYEAQ. V trimming: 3 bases; J trimming: 0 bases; junction bases outside the gene matches: 1. The CDR3 loop spans 15 amino acids. In nucleotides, the CDR3 is TGTGCCAGCAGCTTGGGGACAGGGGCTAACTATGGCTACACCTTC. It translates to CASSLGTGANYGYTF. Together with reference TRBV7-6 and TRBJ1-2, the CDR3 gives the full variable domain: GAGVSQSPRYKVTKRGQDVALRCDPISGHVSLYWYRQALGQGPEFLTYFNYEAQQDKSGLPNDRFSAERPEGSISTLTIQRTEQRDSAMYRCASSLGTGANYGYTFGSGTRLTVV.

Concerning this clone: Germline is not matched at one junction end, which may reflect a read error. V gene TRBV5-4 combines with J gene TRBJ2-2; TRBD2 matches 8 bases. Germline lookup yields CDR1 SGHNT and CDR2 YYREEE (reference sequence). The CDR3 runs 16 residues. The CDR3 loop is CAGSLWRGVRVGELFF. The CDR3 DNA reads TGTGCCGGCAGCTTGTGGCGGGGGGTGAGAGTCGGGGAGCTGTTTTTT.

V and J are TRBV4-3 and TRBJ2-7; 7 nucleotides match TRBD1. J gave up 6 bases and V 0 bases, and 2 bases lay outside the gene matches. Germline loops: CDR1 LGHNA, CDR2 YSLEER. The CDR3 contains 13 residues. CDR3 nucleotide sequence: TGCGCCAGCAGCCAAGATTCAGGGGGCGAGCAGTACTTC. Protein sequence: CASSQDSGGEQYF.

The genes are TRBV28 and TRBJ1-5; possible D gene TRBD1, 5 bases. V shed 6 bases and J shed 6 bases, with 15 bases lying between them. Germline CDR1 reads MDHEN; CDR2 reads SYDVKM. The CDR3 runs to 14 residues. The CDR3 sequence is CASSDVRASQPQHF. CDR3 nucleotide sequence: TGTGCCAGCAGCGACGTCAGGGCCAGTCAGCCCCAGCATTTT. The whole variable domain, filled in from reference TRBV28 and TRBJ1-5, reads DVKVTQSSRYLVKRTGEKVFLECVQDMDHENMFWYRQDPGLGLRLIYFSYDVKMKEKGDIPEGYSVSREKKERFSLILESASTNQTSMYLCASSDVRASQPQHFGDGTRLSIL.

This clone occurred a few times. The chain links TRBV4-3 to TRBJ1-2, with D possibly TRBD1 on 6 matching bases. This CDR3 has 14 amino acids. Germline assignment: CDR1 LGHNA and CDR2 YSLEER. The ends were cut back, 4 bases at V and 1 base at J, with 10 bases in the middle. The CDR3 DNA is TGCGCCAGCAGCCCGGGGACATTTAACTATGGCTACACCTTC. This gives the protein CASSPGTFNYGYTF.

The chain employs TRBV7-3 and TRBJ2-3; 14 bases map to TRBD2. CDR1 SGHTA and CDR2 FQGTGA come from the germline V gene. There are 21 residues in the CDR3. V shed 0 bases and J 0 bases; nucleotides not matched to a gene: 11. As DNA, the CDR3 is TGTGCCAGCAGCTTAACGTTGGGACTAGCGGGGGACACGAAGAGCACAGATACGCAGTATTTT. This gives the protein CASSLTLGLAGDTKSTDTQYF. Together with reference TRBV7-3 and TRBJ2-3, the CDR3 gives the full variable domain: GAGVSQTPSNKVTEKGKYVELRCDPISGHTALYWYRQSLGQGPEFLIYFQGTGAADDSGLPNDRFFAVRPEGSVSTLKIQRTERGDSAVYLCASSLTLGLAGDTKSTDTQYFGPGTRLTVL.

This chain links TRBV29-1 with TRBJ2-7, with 8 bases matching TRBD2. The junction had 5 bases not matched to a gene; V was cut back by 7 bases and J by 0 bases. CDR3 length: 13 amino acids. Germline V gives CDR1 SQVTM, CDR2 ANQGSEA. The CDR3 DNA reads TGCAGCGCCAGCGGGGGAAGCTCCTACGAGCAGTACTTC. It specifies CSASGGSSYEQYF.